What follows are 14 T cell receptor beta chains derived from one specimen sequenced in a study of blood T cell repertoires in COVID-19. Repertoires were generated with immunoSEQ multiplex PCR, while TCRdb's copy carries only in-frame clones and drops some. In the table there are 200,000 to 250,000 clones, around 86% of which are singletons. The sample taken for sequencing was peripheral blood. These TCRs come from a man younger than 45 who had recovered from COVID-19.

This chain joins TRBV18 and TRBJ1-1, with D unresolved. CDR1 is KGHSH and CDR2 is LQKENI in the germline V gene. The CDR3 is made up of 11 amino acids. V lost 2 bases and J 7 bases, leaving 5 bases between the germline ends. The CDR3, as DNA: TGTGCCAGCTCACCAGCGATTGAAGCTTTCTTT. It is translated as CASSPAIEAFF.

This sequence joins TRBV7-3 and TRBJ1-2; 9 bases map to TRBD1. The CDR3 has 13 residues. V lost 5 bases to trimming and J lost 8 bases; unmatched junction nucleotides: 6. Germline lookup yields CDR1 SGHTA and CDR2 FQGTGA. CDR3 region: CASSVGQGYGYTF. DNA of the CDR3: TGTGCCAGCAGCGTGGGACAGGGCTACGGCTACACCTTC.

The chain recombines TRBV12-5 with TRBJ1-5, with a tentative D call TRBD1 (6 bases). Germline V gene data show CDR1 as LGHNT and CDR2 as FRNRAP. The CDR3 loop spans 14 amino acids. V was trimmed by 4 bases and J by 3 bases, leaving 10 bases between them. CDR3 nucleotides: TGTGCTAGTGGTTCGGGACACCTCAATCAGCCCCAGCATTTT. It translates to CASGSGHLNQPQHF. Supplemented by reference TRBV12-5 and TRBJ1-5, the full variable domain reads DARVTQTPRHKVTEMGQEVTMRCQPILGHNTVFWYRQTMMQGLELLAYFRNRAPLDDSGMPKDRFSAEMPDATLATLKIQPSEPRDSAVYFCASGSGHLNQPQHFGDGTRLSIL.

V is TRBV18 and J is TRBJ2-1; TRBD1 is a possible D gene (5 bases). Germline V gene sequence: CDR1 KGHSH, CDR2 LQKENI. The CDR3 extends over 15 amino acids. Trimming pared 1 base from V and 6 bases from J, leaving 13 bases between. DNA of the CDR3: TGTGCCAGCTCACCACAAACCAGGGCGATCAATGAGCAGTTCTTC. Amino acids: CASSPQTRAINEQFF.

This chain joins TRBV7-3 and TRBJ2-1; no definite D call. Germline V CDR1 and CDR2: SGHTA, FQGTGA. Between the trimmed V and J ends, which lost 5 bases and 0 bases, there was a span of 11 bases. There are 15 residues in the CDR3. The CDR3 coding sequence is TGTGCCAGCAGCAATCCGGTCGGCTCCTACAATGAGCAGTTCTTC. Amino acids: CASSNPVGSYNEQFF. Based on the CDR3 plus reference TRBV7-3 and TRBJ2-1, the full variable domain is GAGVSQTPSNKVTEKGKYVELRCDPISGHTALYWYRQSLGQGPEFLIYFQGTGAADDSGLPNDRFFAVRPEGSVSTLKIQRTERGDSAVYLCASSNPVGSYNEQFFGPGTRLTVL.

The rearrangement joins TRBV9 to TRBJ2-7; tentative D call: TRBD2 (6 bases). Germline CDR1 reads SGDLS; CDR2 reads YYNGEE. Trimming removed 4 bases at V and 4 bases at J, with 18 bases between. The CDR3 is made up of 15 amino acids. In DNA form, the CDR3 reads TGTGCCAGCAGCCGGGACTCCTACGGCGGGTACGAGCAGTACTTC. Its translation: CASSRDSYGGYEQYF.

V is TRBV13 and J is TRBJ1-2; D gene uncertain. Germline CDR1 PRHDT, CDR2 FYEKMQ (reference sequence). CDR3 length: 17 residues. Trimming pared 2 bases from V and 1 base from J, leaving 17 bases between. As DNA, the CDR3 is TGTGCCAGCAGCTTACCTTATGAGGGAGAAAGTAACTATGGCTACACCTTC. It encodes CASSLPYEGESNYGYTF.

The CDR3 region has the DNA TGTGCCAGCAGCCGCACAGGGACTAATGAAAAACTGTTTTTT. Residues: CASSRTGTNEKLFF. The chain joins TRBV6-5 to TRBJ1-4, with D possibly TRBD1 on 6 matching bases. Trimming took off 6 bases at V and 2 bases at J, with 10 bases between the two ends. Germline CDR1 MNHEY, CDR2 SVGAGI. This CDR3 contains 14 residues.

The chain combines TRBV27 with TRBJ2-1, with 7 bases aligning to TRBD1. After removal of 5 bases from V and 2 bases from J, the junction contained 9 bases not matched to a gene. The germline V gene encodes CDR1 MNHEY and CDR2 SMNVEV (reference sequence). There are 16 residues in the CDR3. CDR3 loop: CASSGPLQGTYNEQFF. The CDR3 region has the DNA TGTGCCAGCAGTGGCCCCCTACAGGGGACCTACAATGAGCAGTTCTTC.

The chain joins TRBV20-1 to TRBJ2-7, with D possibly being TRBD2 (6 bases). This CDR3 spans 11 amino acids. Trimming left V 8 bases short and J 3 bases short, with 11 bases between. Germline V lookup: CDR1 DFQATT, CDR2 SNEGSKA (reference sequence). The CDR3 sequence: CSLWRGYEQYF. In DNA, the CDR3 is TGCAGTTTGTGGAGGGGCTACGAGCAGTACTTC.

The chain employs TRBV2 and TRBJ2-3; possible D gene TRBD1, 6 bases. The germline V gene encodes CDR1 SNHLY and CDR2 FYNNEI. There are 16 residues in the CDR3. V was trimmed by 6 bases and J by 1 base, leaving 17 bases between them. CDR3 sequence: CASRDITGIGTDTQYF. Here the CDR3 DNA reads TGTGCCAGCAGAGATATAACAGGGATAGGCACAGATACGCAGTATTTT. Based on the CDR3 plus reference TRBV2 and TRBJ2-3, the full variable domain is EPEVTQTPSHQVTQMGQEVILRCVPISNHLYFYWYRQILGQKVEFLVSFYNNEISEKSEIFDDQFSVERPDGSNFTLKIRSTKLEDSAMYFCASRDITGIGTDTQYFGPGTRLTVL.

The CDR3 loop reads CASSKGQGTTNEKLFF. The CDR3 nucleotides read TGTGCCAGCAGCAAGGGACAGGGGACAACTAATGAAAAACTGTTTTTT. The chain joins TRBV6-2 or TRBV6-3 to TRBJ1-4; 10 nucleotides agree with TRBD1. The CDR3 sequence is 16 residues long. The V segment lost 6 bases and the J segment 0 bases; nucleotides outside the gene matches: 4. CDR1 and CDR2 (germline): MNHEY, SVGEGT.

The genes are TRBV29-1 and TRBJ1-2; D possibly corresponds to TRBD1 (5 bases). The CDR3 is made up of 11 amino acids. V was cut by 0 bases and J by 7 bases, with 6 bases left in between. Germline loops: CDR1 SQVTM, CDR2 ANQGSEA. The CDR3, as DNA: TGCAGCGTTGAAGACAGGGCTGGCTACACCTTC. Translated, it gives CSVEDRAGYTF.

This clone has a single count. The chain carries TRBV6-2 or TRBV6-3 and TRBJ2-3; a weak D match, TRBD1 (5 bases). The CDR3 contains 13 residues. V shed 4 bases and J shed 5 bases, with 10 bases lying between them. Germline V CDR1 and CDR2: MNHEY, SVGEGT. In DNA form, the CDR3 reads TGTGCCAGCAGTTTAAGGGGCCAAGATACGCAGTATTTT. Its translation: CASSLRGQDTQYF.